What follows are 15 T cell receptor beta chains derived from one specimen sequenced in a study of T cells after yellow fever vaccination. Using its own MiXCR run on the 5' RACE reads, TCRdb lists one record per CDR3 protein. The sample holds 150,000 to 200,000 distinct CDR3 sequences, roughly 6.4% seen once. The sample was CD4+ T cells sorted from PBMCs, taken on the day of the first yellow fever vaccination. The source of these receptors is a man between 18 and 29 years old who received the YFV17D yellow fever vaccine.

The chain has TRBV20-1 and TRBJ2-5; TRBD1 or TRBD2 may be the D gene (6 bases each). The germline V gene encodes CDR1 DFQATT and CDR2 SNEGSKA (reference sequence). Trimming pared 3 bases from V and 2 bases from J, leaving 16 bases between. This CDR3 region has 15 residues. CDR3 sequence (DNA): TGCAGTGCTAGGGGGGCTAGCGCCGAGCAAGAGACCCAGTACTTC. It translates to CSARGASAEQETQYF.

DNA for the CDR3: TGTGCCAGCTCACCAAGACCCTCCGACGGGGAGCTGTTTTTT. This translates into CASSPRPSDGELFF. J is TRBJ2-2 and V is TRBV18, with D unresolved. CDR1 is KGHSH, CDR2 LQKENI, per germline. V was cut by 2 bases and J by 7 bases, with 11 bases left in between. CDR3 length: 14 amino acids. Variable domain in full (rest from reference TRBV18 and TRBJ2-2): NAGVMQNPRHLVRRRGQEARLRCSPMKGHSHVYWYRQLPEEGLKFMVYLQKENIIDESGMPKERFSAEFPKEGPSILRIQQVVRGDSAAYFCASSPRPSDGELFFGEGSRLTVL.

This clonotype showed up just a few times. This CDR3 is CASSLVLSRITYGYTF. The CDR3 nucleotides read TGTGCCAGCAGCTTAGTTCTATCTCGCATAACCTATGGCTACACCTTC. The chain uses TRBV7-9 and TRBJ1-2; D gene unclear. Trimming stripped 1 base from V and 4 bases from J, with 16 bases between. There are 16 residues in the CDR3. Germline loops: CDR1 SEHNR, CDR2 FQNEAQ (reference sequence).

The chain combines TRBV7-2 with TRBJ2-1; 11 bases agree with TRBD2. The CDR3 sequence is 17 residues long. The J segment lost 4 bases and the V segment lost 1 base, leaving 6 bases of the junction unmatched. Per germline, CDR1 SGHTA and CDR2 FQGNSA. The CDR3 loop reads CASSLVGSSGGYNEQFF. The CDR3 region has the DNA TGTGCCAGCAGCTTAGTCGGTTCTAGCGGGGGGTACAATGAGCAGTTCTTC.

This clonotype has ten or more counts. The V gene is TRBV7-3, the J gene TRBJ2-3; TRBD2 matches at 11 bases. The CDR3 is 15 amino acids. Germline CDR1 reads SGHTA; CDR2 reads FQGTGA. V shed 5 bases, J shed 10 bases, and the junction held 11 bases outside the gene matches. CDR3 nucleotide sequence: TGTGCCAGCAGCCCACTAGCGGGGGCCGCGCGGGCGCAGTATTTT. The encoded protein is CASSPLAGAARAQYF.

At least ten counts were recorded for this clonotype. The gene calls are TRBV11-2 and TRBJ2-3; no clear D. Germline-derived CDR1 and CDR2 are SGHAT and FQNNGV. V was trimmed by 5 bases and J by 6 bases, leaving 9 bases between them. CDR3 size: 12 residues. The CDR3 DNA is TGTGCCAGCAGCCCGAGTGGTGATACGCAGTATTTT. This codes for CASSPSGDTQYF.

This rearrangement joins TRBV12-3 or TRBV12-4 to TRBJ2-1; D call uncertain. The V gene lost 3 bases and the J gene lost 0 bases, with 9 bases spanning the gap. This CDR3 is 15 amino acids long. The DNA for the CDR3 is TGTGCCAGCAGTTTGGGCACGATCTCCTACAATGAGCAGTTCTTC. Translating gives CASSLGTISYNEQFF.

The CDR3 sequence is CASSFGQPSTDTQYF. Here the CDR3 DNA reads TGTGCCAGCAGTTTCGGACAGCCTAGCACAGATACGCAGTATTTT. This rearrangement joins TRBV6-5 to TRBJ2-3; possibly TRBD1 for D (6 bases). The CDR3 contains 15 residues. In germline, CDR1 is MNHEY, CDR2 SVGAGI. The ends were cut back, 4 bases at V and 0 bases at J, with 11 bases in the middle.

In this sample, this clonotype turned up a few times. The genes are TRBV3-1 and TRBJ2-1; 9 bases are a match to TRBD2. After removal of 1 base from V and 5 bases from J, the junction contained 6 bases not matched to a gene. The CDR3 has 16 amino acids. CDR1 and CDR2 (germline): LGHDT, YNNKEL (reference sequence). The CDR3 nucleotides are TGTGCCAGCAGCCAAGGTCTAGCGGGGACCCACAATGAGCAGTTCTTC. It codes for CASSQGLAGTHNEQFF.

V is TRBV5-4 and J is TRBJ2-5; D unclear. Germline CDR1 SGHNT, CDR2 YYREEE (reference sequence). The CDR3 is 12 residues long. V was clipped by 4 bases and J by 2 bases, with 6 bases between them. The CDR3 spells CASSGRQETQYF. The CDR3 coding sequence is TGTGCCAGCAGCGGCAGACAAGAGACCCAGTACTTC.

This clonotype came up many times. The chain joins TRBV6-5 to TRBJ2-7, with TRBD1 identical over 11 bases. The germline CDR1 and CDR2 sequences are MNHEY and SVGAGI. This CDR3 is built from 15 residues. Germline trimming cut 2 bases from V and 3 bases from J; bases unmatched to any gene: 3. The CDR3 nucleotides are TGTGCCAGCAGTTACCAAGGGACAGGGGGCTACGAGCAGTACTTC. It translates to CASSYQGTGGYEQYF.

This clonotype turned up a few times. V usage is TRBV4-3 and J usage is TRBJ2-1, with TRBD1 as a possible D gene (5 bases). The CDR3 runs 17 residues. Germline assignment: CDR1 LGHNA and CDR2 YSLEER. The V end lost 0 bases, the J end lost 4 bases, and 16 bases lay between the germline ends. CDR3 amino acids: CASSQEAPQAGYNEQFF. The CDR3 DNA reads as TGCGCCAGCAGCCAAGAGGCTCCACAGGCAGGTTACAATGAGCAGTTCTTC.

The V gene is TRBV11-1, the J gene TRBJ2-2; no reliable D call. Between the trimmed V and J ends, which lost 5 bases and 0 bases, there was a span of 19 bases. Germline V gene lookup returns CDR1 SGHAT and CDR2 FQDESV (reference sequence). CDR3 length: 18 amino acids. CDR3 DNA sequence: TGTGCCAGCAGCCGCGGACGGCCCTCATCATCGAACACCGGGGAGCTGTTTTTT. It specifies CASSRGRPSSSNTGELFF.

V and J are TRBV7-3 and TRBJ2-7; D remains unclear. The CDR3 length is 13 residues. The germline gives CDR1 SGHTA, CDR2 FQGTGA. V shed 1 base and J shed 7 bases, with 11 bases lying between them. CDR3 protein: CASSLNGRTEQYV. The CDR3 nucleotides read TGTGCCAGCAGCTTAAACGGGCGGACGGAGCAGTACGTC.

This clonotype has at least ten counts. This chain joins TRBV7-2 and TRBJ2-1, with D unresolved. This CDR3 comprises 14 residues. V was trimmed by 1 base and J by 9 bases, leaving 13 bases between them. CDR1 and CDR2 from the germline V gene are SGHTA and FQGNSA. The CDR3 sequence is CASSLVGPGGEQFF. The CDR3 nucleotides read TGTGCCAGCAGCTTAGTTGGCCCAGGTGGTGAGCAGTTCTTC.